Below are 17 T cell receptor beta chains sequenced from a single sample in a study of response to subunit inactivated influenza vaccine. TCRdb passed the RT-PCR reads through MiXCR, listing each CDR3 protein once. The profile shows some 570,000 distinct CDR3 sequences, over 9% of them singletons. This same sample was also taken into another study, of T cells expressing NK-cell markers. That work adds: UMIs were included in TCR beta cDNA generated by 5'RACE template switching.

The material was PBMCs from blood, obtained on the day of vaccination. These TCRs come from a man aged 50 to 60 who received an inactivated influenza vaccine.

For the CDR3, the DNA is TGTGCCAGCATCGTGGGACTACCGACCCAGACCCAGTACTTC. Protein sequence: CASIVGLPTQTQYF. V usage is TRBV6-1 and J usage is TRBJ2-5, with 7 bases identical to TRBD2. The ends lost 7 bases at V and 6 bases at J; junction bases unmatched: 11. In germline, CDR1 is MNHNS, CDR2 SASEGT. The CDR3 extends over 14 amino acids.

A few counts support this clonotype. This chain links TRBV27 with TRBJ2-1, with D possibly being TRBD1 (6 bases). The germline V gene encodes CDR1 MNHEY and CDR2 SMNVEV (reference sequence). This CDR3 has 15 amino acids. Trimming left V 1 base short and J 1 base short, with 8 bases between. The CDR3 loop is CASSLFQGSYNEQFF. CDR3 bases: TGTGCCAGCAGTTTATTCCAGGGGTCCTACAATGAGCAGTTCTTC.

This rearrangement joins TRBV3-1 to TRBJ1-6; 7 nucleotides line up with TRBD1. The CDR3 is 15 residues long. V lost 2 bases and J lost 9; bases outside the gene matches: 7. Germline V lookup: CDR1 LGHDT, CDR2 YNNKEL (reference sequence). The CDR3 sequence: CASSQRGQGSSPLHF. CDR3 coding DNA: TGTGCCAGCAGCCAAAGGGGGCAGGGAAGTTCACCCCTCCACTTT.

This clonotype was observed a few times. V is TRBV20-1 and J is TRBJ2-7; 9 nucleotides line up with TRBD1. This CDR3 is 16 amino acids long. CDR1 is DFQATT and CDR2 is SNEGSKA in the germline V gene (reference sequence). The V segment lost 5 bases and the J segment 2 bases; nucleotides outside the gene matches: 13. The CDR3, as DNA: TGCAGTGCTCATCAACCACCGGGACAGGGAACCTACGAGCAGTACTTC. This encodes CSAHQPPGQGTYEQYF.

This clonotype was detected once. A clone one base away is much larger, so this may be a read error. No conserved phenylalanine or tryptophan is present at the end of the CDR3, so a read error is the likely explanation. The chain couples TRBV12-3 or TRBV12-4 to TRBJ2-1, with TRBD2 matching 10 bases. Trimming at V came to 6 bases and at J to 9 bases, leaving 8 bases not matched to a gene. This CDR3 contains 14 residues. The CDR3 here is CASRVFSGGSEQFL. The CDR3 DNA follows: TGTGCCAGCAGGGTCTTTAGCGGGGGGTCTGAGCAGTTCTTA.

This clonotype appeared many times. The DNA for the CDR3 is TGTGCCAGCAGCAAAGATAAGCGGGGGGGCACCGGGGAGCTGTTTTTT. Its translation: CASSKDKRGGTGELFF. V and J are TRBV21-1 and TRBJ2-2; the D segment call TRBD2 is taken from the table without a DNA check. TRBV21-1 is termed a pseudogene. This CDR3 is 16 amino acids long.

The chain couples TRBV20-1 to TRBJ2-7; D is perhaps TRBD1 (7 bases). Per the germline V gene, CDR1 is DFQATT and CDR2 is SNEGSKA (reference sequence). Trimming pared 5 bases from V and 5 bases from J, leaving 16 bases between. The CDR3 extends over 13 amino acids. CDR3 DNA: TGCAGTGCTGATAGCGGAGGGGGCGACGAGCAGTACTTC. Translating it yields CSADSGGGDEQYF.

This chain connects TRBV29-1 to TRBJ2-3, with a weak D call TRBD2 (6 bases). Germline loops: CDR1 SQVTM, CDR2 ANQGSEA. This CDR3 comprises 14 residues. Trimming removed 4 bases at V and 6 bases at J, with 17 bases between. The chain's CDR3 is CSVVGGSVTDTQYF. CDR3 nucleotide sequence: TGCAGCGTTGTGGGAGGAAGTGTGACGGATACGCAGTATTTT.

This clonotype was seen a few times. The V call is TRBV20-1, the J call TRBJ2-1, with 8 bases matching TRBD2. CDR3 length: 15 amino acids. Germline CDR1 DFQATT, CDR2 SNEGSKA (reference sequence). Unmatched junction bases numbered 12, after V lost 2 bases and J lost 9 bases. The chain's CDR3 is CSARSRTSPYGEQFF. CDR3 coding DNA: TGCAGTGCTAGATCCCGGACTAGCCCCTACGGTGAGCAGTTCTTC.

The table lists this clonotype with a few counts. This rearrangement joins TRBV27 to TRBJ1-2; D possibly corresponds to TRBD1 (5 bases). The V gene lost 0 bases and the J gene lost 8 bases, with 13 bases spanning the gap. CDR3 length: 14 amino acids. The germline gives CDR1 MNHEY, CDR2 SMNVEV (reference sequence). The CDR3 protein is CASSLSGGVSGYTF. CDR3 bases: TGTGCCAGCAGTTTATCCGGGGGGGTGAGCGGCTACACCTTC.

The sample holds a few counts of this clonotype. The V call is TRBV4-1, the J call TRBJ1-5; D unclear. Germline V gene sequence: CDR1 MGHRA, CDR2 YSYEKL. CDR3 length: 16 amino acids. Trimming removed 1 base from V and 2 bases from J, with 12 bases in between. The CDR3 reads CASSQGSRMGNQPQHF. DNA for the CDR3: TGCGCCAGCAGCCAAGGGTCAAGGATGGGCAATCAGCCCCAGCATTTT.

This chain joins TRBV20-1 and TRBJ2-7, with TRBD1 matching over 9 bases. Germline CDR1 reads DFQATT; CDR2 reads SNEGSKA (reference sequence). V shed 6 bases and J 2 bases; nucleotides not matched to a gene: 5. The CDR3 spans 13 residues. CDR3 sequence: CSARDRDPYEQYF. As DNA, the CDR3 is TGCAGTGCCAGGGACAGGGACCCCTACGAGCAGTACTTC.

This clonotype turned up a few times. The chain employs TRBV7-2 and TRBJ1-3; the D is unclear. CDR1 SGHTA and CDR2 FQGNSA come from the germline V gene. There are 15 residues in the CDR3. The V end lost 5 bases, the J end lost 0 bases, and 11 bases lay between the germline ends. As DNA, the CDR3 is TGTGCCAGCAGCCCCAGACACCGCTCTGGAAACACCATATATTTT. Protein: CASSPRHRSGNTIYF.

This clonotype was seen only a few times. The chain joins TRBV7-2 to TRBJ2-7; 9 bases fit TRBD2. Germline V gene lookup returns CDR1 SGHTA and CDR2 FQGNSA. The J segment lost 0 bases and the V segment lost 7 bases, leaving 10 bases of the junction unmatched. CDR3 length equals 16 residues. As DNA, the CDR3 is TGTGCCAGCAAATCTAGCGGGGCATCCCCCTCCTACGAGCAGTACTTC. Amino acid sequence: CASKSSGASPSYEQYF.

This clonotype was counted only a few times. This chain uses TRBV3-1 with TRBJ2-3; D is ambiguous. Germline CDR1 is LGHDT and CDR2 is YNNKEL (reference sequence). The CDR3 consists of 14 residues. Trimming removed 0 bases at V and 3 bases at J, with 7 bases between. CDR3 sequence reads: CASSQEPGTDTQYF. In DNA, the CDR3 is TGTGCCAGCAGCCAAGAGCCGGGTACAGATACGCAGTATTTT.

The table lists this clonotype with many counts. The genes are TRBV29-1 and TRBJ2-7; D is unresolved. The CDR3 sequence is 13 residues long. Germline V gene data show CDR1 as SQVTM and CDR2 as ANQGSEA. V lost 7 bases and J 0 bases, leaving 13 bases between the germline ends. CDR3 in amino acids: CSAKDGTSYEQYF. The CDR3, as DNA: TGCAGCGCAAAGGACGGAACCTCCTACGAGCAGTACTTC.

This chain joins TRBV7-2 and TRBJ1-2, with D possibly TRBD1 on 6 matching bases. The germline CDR1 and CDR2 sequences are SGHTA and FQGNSA. There are 16 residues in the CDR3. Trimming shortened V by 1 base and J by 1 base, and 13 bases separated the two germline ends. The CDR3 sequence: CASSLGFTGINYGYTF. CDR3 DNA sequence: TGTGCCAGCAGCTTAGGGTTTACAGGGATTAACTATGGCTACACCTTC.